This T cell receptor (beta chain) was sequenced for a study of cytomegalovirus exposure and HLA in healthy donors. Findings of the study overall: A later analysis linked a missense variant in DCLRE1C to the trimming of TCR beta V and J genes.

A multiplex PCR was run with 60 Vbeta primers and 13 Jbeta primers. Profiled with immunoSEQ multiplex PCR; TCRdb holds only in-frame clones, not every one. This sample has more than 30,000 clones; about 70% occur once, and the top ten carry roughly 9.1%. Concerning this clone: What it binds is unknown.

From germline, CDR1 is MNHEY and CDR2 SVGAGI. V dropped 8 bases and J dropped 4 bases, with 9 bases sitting between them. The CDR3 extends over 11 amino acids. The sample comprised PBMCs. The chain is built from TRBV6-5 and TRBJ2-7; weak D call: TRBD2 (5 bases). The sequence was collected from a middle-aged man in good health and CMV-seropositive. The CDR3 spells CASGGQYEQYF. The CDR3 coding sequence is TGTGCCAGCGGCGGGCAATACGAGCAGTACTTC.